A single sample is the source of the 23 T cell receptor beta chains below, sequenced in a study of blood T cell repertoires in COVID-19. TCRdb's copy holds only in-frame clones and misses some; the assay was immunoSEQ multiplex PCR. The sample includes about 170,000 clones, around four fifths of them seen just once. Material for sequencing was peripheral blood. The receptors derive from a woman older than 75 with COVID-19, enrolled during active disease.

The chain combines TRBV11-3 with TRBJ1-3; 8 positions match TRBD1. Germline lookup yields CDR1 SGHNT and CDR2 YENEEA. This CDR3 has 15 residues. V trimming: 4 bases; J trimming: 4 bases; junction bases outside the gene matches: 6. This CDR3 is CASSSRRQGGNTIYF. The CDR3 DNA reads TGTGCCAGCAGCTCACGACGACAGGGGGGAAACACCATATATTTT. The entire variable domain, with the rest obtained from reference TRBV11-3 and TRBJ1-3, is as follows: EAGVVQSPRYKIIEKKQPVAFWCNPISGHNTLYWYLQNLGQGPELLIRYENEEAVDDSQLPKDRFSAERLKGVDSTLKIQPAELGDSAVYLCASSSRRQGGNTIYFGEGSWLTVV.

The sample holds one count of this clone. This chain links TRBV5-6 with TRBJ2-2; a possible D gene is TRBD2 (5 bases). With 1 base removed from V and 7 bases from J, the gap between germline ends came to 14 bases. This CDR3 is 15 amino acids long. Germline values: CDR1 SGHDT, CDR2 YYEEEE. The chain's CDR3 is CASSLSAGRVGELFF. Written as DNA, the CDR3 is TGTGCCAGCAGCTTGTCTGCGGGTCGGGTCGGGGAGCTGTTTTTT. The variable domain in full, completed from reference TRBV5-6 and TRBJ2-2, reads DAGVTQSPTHLIKTRGQQVTLRCSPKSGHDTVSWYQQALGQGPQFIFQYYEEEERQRGNFPDRFSGHQFPNYSSELNVNALLLGDSALYLCASSLSAGRVGELFFGEGSRLTVL.

V is TRBV9 and J is TRBJ2-2; D call uncertain. Germline assignment: CDR1 SGDLS and CDR2 YYNGEE. The germline V and J ends were trimmed by 4 bases and 5 bases, with 9 bases remaining between them. The CDR3 is 13 residues long. CDR3: CASSPMSTGELFF. For the CDR3, the DNA is TGTGCCAGCAGCCCGATGAGTACCGGGGAGCTGTTTTTT.

The rearrangement links TRBV3-1 (or the pseudogene TRBV3-2) to TRBJ1-4; tentative D call: TRBD1 (6 bases). The V end was cut by 1 base, the J end by 8 bases, with 14 bases between. From germline, CDR1 is LGHDT and CDR2 YNNKEL (reference sequence). There are 15 residues in the CDR3. CDR3 DNA: TGTGCCAGCAGCCAAGGAACAGGGCTTGGGGAAAAACTGTTTTTT. It encodes CASSQGTGLGEKLFF.

The chain uses TRBV28 and TRBJ1-5; possible D gene TRBD1, 5 bases. This CDR3 region has 14 residues. The germline V gene has CDR1 MDHEN and CDR2 SYDVKM. V was clipped by 2 bases and J by 2 bases, with 7 bases between them. The CDR3 reads CASSLLQGNQPQHF. The CDR3 DNA reads TGTGCCAGCAGTTTACTACAGGGCAATCAGCCCCAGCATTTT.

V is TRBV27 and J is TRBJ2-3; 7 nucleotides align to TRBD1. Looked up from germline, CDR1 is MNHEY and CDR2 is SMNVEV (reference sequence). With 6 bases clipped from V and 3 bases from J, the junction kept 3 bases outside the gene matches. This CDR3 comprises 13 residues. The CDR3 here is CASRQTGTDTQYF. The CDR3 nucleotides read TGTGCCAGCAGGCAGACAGGGACAGATACGCAGTATTTT.

This rearrangement joins TRBV28 to TRBJ1-1; TRBD1 agrees at 7 bases. The germline gives CDR1 MDHEN, CDR2 SYDVKM. The CDR3 runs to 14 residues. With 6 bases clipped from V and 0 bases from J, the junction kept 4 bases outside the gene matches. CDR3 loop: CASREGGMNTEAFF. CDR3 nucleotide sequence: TGTGCCAGCAGGGAAGGGGGCATGAACACTGAAGCTTTCTTT.

CDR3: CAISAPGVDYGYTF. CDR3 DNA: TGTGCCATCAGTGCCCCGGGGGTGGACTATGGCTACACCTTC. J is TRBJ1-2 and V is TRBV10-3, with D perhaps TRBD1 (5 bases). The germline V gene encodes CDR1 ENHRY and CDR2 SYGVKD. Between the trimmed V and J ends, which lost 4 bases and 3 bases, there was a span of 12 bases. The CDR3 totals 14 residues.

This clone came up once. The chain is built from TRBV6-6 and TRBJ2-3; no firm D call. Germline assignment: CDR1 MNHNY and CDR2 SVGAGI (reference sequence). The CDR3 runs to 15 residues. V lost 4 bases and J lost 2, with 13 bases in between. The CDR3 DNA is TGTGCCAGCAGTTTTTCCGAGACAAACACAGATACGCAGTATTTT. Translation gives CASSFSETNTDTQYF.

The V call is TRBV28, the J call TRBJ2-7; 12 positions match TRBD1. The germline gives CDR1 MDHEN, CDR2 SYDVKM. With V trimmed by 6 bases and J by 5 bases, 2 bases remained unmatched. The length of the CDR3 is 13 residues. The CDR3 loop is CASRGTGGNEQYF. The CDR3 DNA reads as TGTGCCAGCAGGGGGACAGGGGGCAACGAGCAGTACTTC.

This clone was counted once. The rearrangement links TRBV7-2 to TRBJ2-5, with D perhaps matching TRBD2 (6 bases). The CDR3 length is 13 residues. V lost 5 bases and J 1 base, leaving 8 bases between the germline ends. Germline CDR1 is SGHTA and CDR2 is FQGNSA. Here the CDR3 DNA reads TGTGCCAGCAGCCAGGGAGGCCAAGAGACCCAGTACTTC. It codes for CASSQGGQETQYF. Full variable domain (outside the CDR3, taken from reference TRBV7-2 and TRBJ2-5): GAGVSQSPSNKVTEKGKDVELRCDPISGHTALYWYRQSLGQGLEFLIYFQGNSAPDKSGLPSDRFSAERTGGSVSTLTIQRTQQEDSAVYLCASSQGGQETQYFGPGTRLLVL.

The J gene is TRBJ2-7, the V gene TRBV28; 9 positions match TRBD2. The germline gives CDR1 MDHEN, CDR2 SYDVKM. V shed 6 bases, J shed 6 bases, and the junction held 6 bases outside the gene matches. CDR3 size: 13 residues. As DNA, the CDR3 is TGTGCCAGCAGAAGCGGGGGGCCTGCCGAGCAGTACTTC. Translating it yields CASRSGGPAEQYF.

The CDR3, as DNA: TGTGCCAGCAGTTCGCCTGAGTCGTACTACAATGAGCAGTTCTTC. As protein: CASSSPESYYNEQFF. The chain couples TRBV28 to TRBJ2-1; D unresolved. The CDR3 length is 15 residues. Germline V lookup: CDR1 MDHEN, CDR2 SYDVKM. V was pared by 4 bases and J by 3 bases, with 13 bases between.

This chain uses TRBV4-1 with TRBJ1-3, with D unresolved. V lost 3 bases and J 2 bases, leaving 8 bases between the germline ends. Germline V lookup: CDR1 MGHRA, CDR2 YSYEKL. The length of the CDR3 is 14 residues. The DNA for the CDR3 is TGCGCCAGCAGCCAGCCCCGGGCTGGAAACACCATATATTTT. Amino acid sequence: CASSQPRAGNTIYF.

V usage is TRBV6-2 or TRBV6-3 and J usage is TRBJ2-3; the D gene is possibly TRBD2 (6 bases). The CDR3 sequence is 19 residues long. Trimming took off 0 bases at V and 0 bases at J, with 19 bases between the two ends. Germline loops: CDR1 MNHEY, CDR2 SVGEGT. CDR3 bases: TGTGCCAGCAGTTACTCGAAAGCGCTATGGGGGGATAGCACAGATACGCAGTATTTT. Translating it yields CASSYSKALWGDSTDTQYF.

This chain uses TRBV5-1 with TRBJ2-7; 8 nucleotides match TRBD1. The length of the CDR3 is 14 residues. After removal of 4 bases from V and 4 bases from J, the junction contained 7 bases not matched to a gene. Germline V gene lookup returns CDR1 SGHRS and CDR2 YFSETQ. CDR3 nucleotide sequence: TGCGCCAGCAGCCCCCAGACAGGGGCGTACGAGCAGTACTTC. Translated: CASSPQTGAYEQYF.

The chain is built from TRBV9 and TRBJ2-7; TRBD2 matches 7 bases. The CDR3 is made up of 14 amino acids. Germline CDR1 is SGDLS and CDR2 is YYNGEE. J lost 9 bases, V lost 3 bases, and 12 bases had no gene match. The CDR3 DNA reads as TGTGCCAGCAGCGAAAGCGGGGCGGTTCGGGGGCAGTACTTC. Amino acids: CASSESGAVRGQYF. The full variable domain, rest sourced from reference TRBV9 and TRBJ2-7, is DSGVTQTPKHLITATGQRVTLRCSPRSGDLSVYWYQQSLDQGLQFLIQYYNGEERAKGNILERFSAQQFPDLHSELNLSSLELGDSALYFCASSESGAVRGQYFGPGTRLTVT.

The rearrangement uses TRBV9 and TRBJ1-1; the D gene is possibly TRBD1 (6 bases). CDR1 is SGDLS and CDR2 is YYNGEE in the germline V gene. The V gene lost 3 bases and the J gene lost 6 bases, with 18 bases spanning the gap. This CDR3 contains 15 residues. CDR3 in amino acids: CASSAQGTPGPEAFF. The DNA for the CDR3 is TGTGCCAGCAGCGCCCAGGGGACCCCGGGACCTGAAGCTTTCTTT. Supplemented by reference TRBV9 and TRBJ1-1, the full variable domain reads DSGVTQTPKHLITATGQRVTLRCSPRSGDLSVYWYQQSLDQGLQFLIQYYNGEERAKGNILERFSAQQFPDLHSELNLSSLELGDSALYFCASSAQGTPGPEAFFGQGTRLTVV.

The CDR3 protein is CASSASGRVGSYEQYF. As DNA, the CDR3 is TGTGCCAGCTCAGCTAGCGGGAGAGTCGGGTCCTACGAGCAGTACTTC. This chain links TRBV18 with TRBJ2-7; the match to TRBD2 covers 10 bases. The CDR3 runs 16 residues. CDR1 is KGHSH, CDR2 LQKENI, per germline. V was clipped by 5 bases and J by 1 base; unmatched bases: 8.

This rearrangement joins TRBV18 to TRBJ1-6; perhaps TRBD1 as D (6 bases). Germline V gene data show CDR1 as KGHSH and CDR2 as LQKENI. The CDR3 extends over 14 amino acids. V dropped 3 bases and J dropped 12 bases, with 15 bases sitting between them. CDR3 nucleotides: TGTGCCAGCTCACCGGGCCAGGGGCGAGAACCCCTCCACTTT. It is translated as CASSPGQGREPLHF.

The V call is TRBV6-5, the J call TRBJ2-3; 7 positions match TRBD1. The germline gives CDR1 MNHEY, CDR2 SVGAGI. After removal of 8 bases from V and 5 bases from J, the junction contained 13 bases not matched to a gene. CDR3 length: 15 amino acids. CDR3 residues: CASGKGAGDQDTQYF. The CDR3 DNA sequence: TGTGCCAGCGGGAAGGGGGCAGGGGATCAAGATACGCAGTATTTT.

The chain couples TRBV12-5 to TRBJ1-5; D perhaps matches TRBD1 (6 bases). The germline gives CDR1 LGHNT, CDR2 FRNRAP. This CDR3 has 15 amino acids. Between the trimmed V and J ends, which lost 1 base and 4 bases, there was a span of 11 bases. CDR3 sequence: CASGLAGDRNQPQHF. The CDR3 nucleotides are TGTGCTAGTGGTTTGGCAGGGGACCGGAATCAGCCCCAGCATTTT.

The chain employs TRBV29-1 and TRBJ1-1; D is unclear. Looked up from germline, CDR1 is SQVTM and CDR2 is ANQGSEA. The CDR3 totals 11 residues. Trimming shortened V by 0 bases and J by 8 bases, and 7 bases separated the two germline ends. CDR3 in amino acids: CSVEDPQEAFF. CDR3 in DNA: TGCAGCGTTGAAGACCCCCAGGAAGCTTTCTTT.